This paragraph covers one T cell receptor (beta chain) sequence. These data belong to a study of shared clonotypes between healthy human individuals. V lost 2 bases and J 4 bases, leaving 15 bases between the germline ends. Germline V gives CDR1 SGHTA, CDR2 FQGTGA. This CDR3 has 15 amino acids. The repertoire was sequenced with immunoSEQ multiplex PCR; TCRdb's copy has only in-frame clones and lacks some. The sample gives around 2.5 million clones, approximately 93% of which show up once; 0.36% is in the top ten. Sequences were obtained from naive CD4+ T cells from PBMCs. The sample's subset: CD45RA+ positively selected. The rearrangement links TRBV7-3 to TRBJ2-7; TRBD2 is a possible D gene (7 bases). The sequence was collected from a man aged 18 to 30 in good health. Some clones in this sample may be carry-over from other donors' samples. The CDR3 spells CASSLLQGGEYEQYF. CDR3 sequence (DNA): TGTGCCAGCAGCTTATTACAGGGAGGGGAGTACGAGCAGTACTTC.